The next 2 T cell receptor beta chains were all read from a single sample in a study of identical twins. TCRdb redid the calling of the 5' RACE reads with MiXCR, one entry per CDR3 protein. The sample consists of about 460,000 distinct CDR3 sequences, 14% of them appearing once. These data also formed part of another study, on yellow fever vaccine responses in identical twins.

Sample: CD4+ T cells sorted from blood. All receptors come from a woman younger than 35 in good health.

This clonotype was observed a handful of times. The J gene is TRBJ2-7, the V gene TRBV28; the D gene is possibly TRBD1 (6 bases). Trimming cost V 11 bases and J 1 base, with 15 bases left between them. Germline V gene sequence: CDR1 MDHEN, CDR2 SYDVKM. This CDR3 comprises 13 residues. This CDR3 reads CAWGRQDSYEQYF. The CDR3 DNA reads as TGTGCCTGGGGTAGACAGGATTCCTACGAGCAGTACTTC. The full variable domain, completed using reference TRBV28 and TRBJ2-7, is DVKVTQSSRYLVKRTGEKVFLECVQDMDHENMFWYRQDPGLGLRLIYFSYDVKMKEKGDIPEGYSVSREKKERFSLILESASTNQTSMYLCAWGRQDSYEQYFGPGTRLTVT.

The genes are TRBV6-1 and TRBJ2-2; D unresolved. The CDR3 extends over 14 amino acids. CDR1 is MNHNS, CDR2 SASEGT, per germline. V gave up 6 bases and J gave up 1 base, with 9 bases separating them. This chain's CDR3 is CASRNTVNTGELFF. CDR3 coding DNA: TGTGCCAGCAGGAATACAGTGAACACCGGGGAGCTGTTTTTT.